This T cell receptor beta chain was recovered during a study of T cells in Graves' hyperthyroidism and ophthalmopathy. Overall study results and limits: Model output signaled ophthalmopathy a median 6.5 months ahead of onset. Most thyroid clonotypes expanded above 0.001 were also detected in blood.

This clonotype was observed at least ten times. The antigen remains unidentified. The CDR3 consists of 14 residues. V shed 6 bases, J shed 8 bases, and the junction held 8 bases outside the gene matches. CDR1 is MNHNS and CDR2 is SASEGT in the germline V gene. The source material, RNA transcripts, was used to amplify TCR beta CDR3 regions. First-round RT-PCR with HTBI primers amplified the TCR CDR3 region. TCRdb independently ran MiXCR on the multiplex PCR reads; one entry per CDR3 protein. This sample yields about 600,000 distinct CDR3 sequences, of which 13% to 15% are seen a single time; 7% to 9% belongs to the top ten.

The sequencing input was blood. This chain uses TRBV6-1 with TRBJ1-4; 8 bases align to TRBD1. This clonotype originated in a woman younger than 35 with Graves' ophthalmopathy. CDR3 bases: TGTGCCAGCAGGGACAGGGTCCAGACGGAAAAACTGTTTTTT. Its translation: CASRDRVQTEKLFF.